This entry concerns a single TCR beta chain. Its binding antigen is unknown. Base qualities are not provided; no much larger clone lies one nucleotide away. The collaborating institutions used their own protocols to collect whole blood in K2EDTA tubes. For TCRbeta analysis, collaborators shipped samples as frozen whole blood, isolated PBMCs, or DNA extracted from either of those sample types. CDR3 length: 12 amino acids, cysteine to phenylalanine. Only the CDR3 part of the read is kept: 36 bases, read in frame from the first base. Relative to germline, V is 5 bases shorter and J is 8 bases shorter, with 9 bases between their ends. The germline V gene yields ENHRY for CDR1 and SYGVKD for CDR2. The immunoSEQ Assay, a bias-controlled multiplex PCR, was used to amplify TCRbeta CDR3 regions from genomic DNA. The paper's data handling went like this. The number of nucleated cells in each sample was estimated from the amplification of reference gene primers within the assay. To quantify the absolute abundance of each unique TCRbeta CDR3 rearrangement, sequence reads were collapsed and filtered. For each sample, productive Simpson clonality was calculated as the square root of Simpson's diversity index across productive rearrangements. In its TCRdb copy, this immuneACCESS table keeps in-frame sequences only and misses some clones. Where compared with another copy, unresolved V genes explain less than half of these, and the others have no known cause. V, J and clone size reflect that table, while D and trimming were determined from the DNA. Present in this sample are hundreds of thousands of clones, more than 75% of which were seen just once. The biggest ten clones account for about 6% of the sample.

The entry originates in a study of blood T cell repertoires in COVID-19 (dated by TCRdb to between 2020 and 2021). The study in broad terms: The collaborator samples originated in the United States, Italy and Spain and spanned the acute and convalescent phases of COVID-19. Subjects who had been exposed to COVID-19, were actively infected with it, or had recovered from it provided the deeply sampled blood TCRbeta repertoires that made up the dataset. The samples were drawn from the first 160 participants of the ongoing ImmuneRACE study and from 1,254 subjects provided by 6 global collaborators. Where available, HLA class I and class II types were taken from metadata supplied by the sample provider and were not determined by assay-based typing. The prospective study material was composed of cDNA or gDNA derived from T cells, B-cell-depleted T cells, or PBMCs. Nearly every sample came with metadata listing a de-identified subject ID, COVID-19 status, age in years and sex. The repertoires were released in a freely available public database intended as a resource for research on the immune response to SARS-CoV-2. The full study reports these points: The quantity of clinical and demographic metadata differed by source and by participant and was supplied without curation.

The sequencing sample was made of peripheral blood. The rearrangement joined TRBV10-3 to TRBJ1-4; the D gene identity is not certain. The receptor comes from a man at least 80 years old with acute or convalescent COVID-19. The nucleotide sequence reads as follows: TGTGCCATCAGTCGTATCGGGGAAAAACTGTTTTTT. Translation gives CAISRIGEKLFF.